This T cell receptor beta chain was profiled in a study of blood T cell repertoires in COVID-19. For the study at large: Spain, Italy and the United States supplied samples that represented acute and convalescent COVID-19.

The V and J ends lost 3 bases and 3 bases respectively, with 7 bases between them. CDR1 SGHNT and CDR2 YYREEE come from the germline V gene (reference sequence). This CDR3 is built from 12 residues. Methods used by the authors: By means of reference gene primer amplification, nucleated cell counts were estimated. The table came from immunoSEQ multiplex PCR; TCRdb's copy has only in-frame clones and leaves some out. That table supplies the V and J calls and clone size; D and trimming were determined from the DNA. There are around 96,000 clones in the sample; roughly 96% occur only once, and less than 5% lies in the top ten.

This clonotype was obtained from a human donor with active COVID-19. The donor label of this sample is uncertain. Input material: peripheral blood. This chain connects TRBV5-4 to TRBJ2-7; D may be TRBD2 (6 bases). The CDR3 DNA follows: TGTGCCAGCAGCTGGGACTTCTACGAGCAGTACTTC. Translated: CASSWDFYEQYF.